These T cell receptor beta chains were read from a single sample in a study of blood T cells in healthy people across ages. Each CDR3 protein gets one entry after TCRdb re-called the 5' RACE reads with MiXCR. The table lists some 1.6 million distinct CDR3 sequences, almost 35% of them singletons. The source material was blood. The receptor set was obtained from a woman between 25 and 40 years old in good health. Both conserved end residues are part of each CDR3. Fields, in order: D gene, clone size, V gene, J gene, CDR3 DNA, CDR3 protein. The D gene is left open where the match is weak. A clone size is listed for some rows: how often the clone was seen (once, few, many), or a class if it is expanded.

TRBD1	few	TRBV20-1	TRBJ2-7	TGCAGTGCTAGTGAAGACAGGGAGTACTTC	CSASEDREYF
TRBD1	NA	TRBV11-3	TRBJ2-2	TGTGCCAGCAGCCCACAGGGGCGGAACGGGGAGCTGTTTTTT	CASSPQGRNGELFF
TRBD1	few	TRBV5-6	TRBJ2-7	TGTGCCAGCAGCTTGGACAGGGGGCCCAACGAGCAGTACTTC	CASSLDRGPNEQYF
NA	NA	TRBV27	TRBJ1-2	TGTGCCAGCAGTTTAATTAGTTCAGGGAGATATGGCTACACCTTC	CASSLISSGRYGYTF
TRBD2	NA	TRBV3-1	TRBJ2-3	TGTGCCAGCAGCCAAGATACTAGCGTCAATACGCAGTATTTT	CASSQDTSVNTQYF
TRBD1	NA	TRBV28	TRBJ2-7	TGTGCCAGCACCCAGGGGACAGTCTACGAGCAGTACTTC	CASTQGTVYEQYF
TRBD2	NA	TRBV7-9	TRBJ2-5	TGTGCCAGCGGCCCGACTAGCGAGATAGGGGAGACCCAGTACTTC	CASGPTSEIGETQYF
TRBD2	many	TRBV12-3/TRBV12-4	TRBJ2-5	TGTGCCAGCAGTTTACGGTCGAGCGCGTCGGGAGGAGAGACCCAGTACTTC	CASSLRSSASGGETQYF
NA	NA	TRBV6-1	TRBJ2-3	TGTGCCAGCAGTGAAGCGCTAAGTGGAGGGGGCACAGATACGCAGTATTTT	CASSEALSGGGTDTQYF
NA	NA	TRBV5-6	TRBJ2-1	TGTGCCAGCAGCTTGCTCGAGGACAATGAGCAGTTCTTC	CASSLLEDNEQFF
NA	many	TRBV4-1	TRBJ2-3	TGCGCCAGCAGCCAAGAGGGCGTGCCCGTGGATACGCAGTATTTT	CASSQEGVPVDTQYF
NA	few	TRBV7-2	TRBJ2-1	TGTGCCAGCAGCTTAACTTTGTTAGGGGATGAGCAGTTCTTC	CASSLTLLGDEQFF
NA	many	TRBV4-1	TRBJ1-2	TGCGCCAGCAGTCAGCCGGGACAACGCTATGGCTACACCTTC	CASSQPGQRYGYTF
NA	few	TRBV11-1	TRBJ2-3	TGTGCCAGCAGCTTAGGCGGGTCAAAGTATTTT	CASSLGGSKYF
NA	few	TRBV20-1	TRBJ2-7	TGCAGTGTTAAGTCCCCGGGAATATCCTACGAGCAGTACTTC	CSVKSPGISYEQYF
NA	few	TRBV30	TRBJ1-2	TGTGCCTGGAGGCCGGCTGGCAGCGACTATGGCTACACCTTC	CAWRPAGSDYGYTF
NA	NA	TRBV9	TRBJ2-1	TGTGCCAGCAGCGTATTACGGCAGGGGTTGGATGAGCAGTTCTTC	CASSVLRQGLDEQFF
TRBD1	once	TRBV5-1	TRBJ2-7	TGCGTCAGCAGCTCGGCCCCCGACAGGGCGGCCTACGAGCAGTACTTC	CVSSSAPDRAAYEQYF
NA	few	TRBV6-1	TRBJ1-1	TGTGCCAGCAGTGTCTATGGGTCCGATGAAGCTTTCTTT	CASSVYGSDEAFF
NA	NA	TRBV20-1	TRBJ2-3	TGCAGAGCTAGAGACGAGGCAGATACGCAGTATTTT	CRARDEADTQYF
NA	NA	TRBV3-1	TRBJ2-3	TGTGCCAGCGCCCAACAGGGCGCAGATACGCAGTATTTT	CASAQQGADTQYF
NA	NA	TRBV3-1	TRBJ2-1	TGTGCCAGCGCTCCCCGCCTAAGCTCCTACAATGTGCAGTTCTTC	CASAPRLSSYNVQFF
TRBD2	many	TRBV20-1	TRBJ2-2	TGCAGTGCTAGTGCGGGGGCCGGGGAGCTGTTTTTT	CSASAGAGELFF
NA	NA	TRBV28	TRBJ1-2	TGTGCCAGCAGTTTTGGAGTCTATGGCTACACCTTC	CASSFGVYGYTF
NA	few	TRBV6-6	TRBJ2-7	TGTGCCAGCAGCCCCAGCCGAGGTCAGGGTAACGCCTACGAGCAGTACTTC	CASSPSRGQGNAYEQYF
NA	few	TRBV7-3	TRBJ2-1	TGTGCCAGCAGCTTAGACCAAAGGCCGGGAAATGAGCAGTTCTTC	CASSLDQRPGNEQFF
NA	NA	TRBV6-1	TRBJ1-5	TGCGCCAGCACCTGGGGGGGCCTATATCAGCCCCAGCATTTT	CASTWGGLYQPQHF
TRBD1	few	TRBV4-1	TRBJ1-2	TGCGCCAGCAGCCAGTACTCGGGACAGGCGGTCTATGGCTACACCTTC	CASSQYSGQAVYGYTF
NA	few	TRBV28	TRBJ2-7	TGTGCCAGCAGTCTCAACTCCCCAGCCGAGCAGTACTTC	CASSLNSPAEQYF
NA	few	TRBV6-1	TRBJ2-1	TGTGCCAGCAGTGAGACCCGCGCGGGAGAGCAGTTCTTC	CASSETRAGEQFF